This T cell receptor beta chain was sequenced in a study of identical twins. TCRdb re-analysed the 5' RACE reads in MiXCR, keeping a single row per CDR3 protein. The sample contains around 290,000 distinct CDR3 sequences, roughly 10% of which appear only once. CDR3 length: 15 residues. V was shortened by 3 bases and J by 7 bases, with 18 bases between the two germline ends. Germline CDR1 DFQATT, CDR2 SNEGSKA (reference sequence). The sample was also linked to a second study, of yellow fever vaccine responses in identical twins. That work contributes: After vaccination, twins' T cell response reportedly seemed partly convergent, partly personalized.

The TCR comes from a woman aged 18-30 years in good health. What was sequenced was CD8+ T cells sorted from blood. V gene TRBV20-1 combines with J gene TRBJ2-2, with a tentative D call TRBD2 (6 bases). The CDR3 DNA reads as TGCAGTGCTAGCGCTCTCACGGGGGTCTTCGGGGAGCTGTTTTTT. Protein product: CSASALTGVFGELFF.